A selection of T cell receptor beta chains follows, all from one sample in a study of cytomegalovirus exposure and HLA in healthy donors. Measured with immunoSEQ multiplex PCR; TCRdb has only the in-frame clones, and not every one. The sample carries about 240,000 clones, approximately 86% recorded once. Input material: PBMCs. Receptor source: a woman aged 25 to 45 in good health and CMV-seropositive. Both conserved end residues are part of each CDR3. D genes are given only for firm matches. For some rows the clone size is stated as once, few or many, or as a class when expanded; others skip it.

d_call j_call v_call clone_size cdr3_nt cdr3_aa
- TRBJ1-2 TRBV7-9 - TGTGCCAGCAGCTTGAGGGGCCGGGAGGTCTATGGCTACACCTTC CASSLRGREVYGYTF
- TRBJ2-2 TRBV13 - TGTGCCAGCAGCCTAGCAGGGGAAAGAGGCGGGGAGCTGTTTTTT CASSLAGERGGELFF
- TRBJ2-2 TRBV21-1 - TGTGCCAGCAGCAAAGTCAAACCGGGGGGCACCGGGGAGCTGTTTTTT CASSKVKPGGTGELFF
- TRBJ1-3 TRBV28 - TGTGCCAGCACCACCCCGGGGAACTCTGGAAACACCATATATTTT CASTTPGNSGNTIYF
TRBD1 TRBJ1-1 TRBV25-1 - TGTGCCAGCAGTAGGGGGGACAGGACTAGTGGCACTGAAGCTTTCTTT CASSRGDRTSGTEAFF
- TRBJ1-1 TRBV27 - TGTGCCAGCAGTTTCGACAGAACGAACACTGAAGCTTTCTTT CASSFDRTNTEAFF
TRBD2 TRBJ2-7 TRBV6-1 - TGTGCCAGCAGTGAAAGGGTAGCGGGGGCCTACGAGCAGTACTTC CASSERVAGAYEQYF
- TRBJ2-1 TRBV7-9 - TGTGCCAGCAGCTTAGGAAGGCCAGCGTCTAGCTCCTACAATGAGCAGTTCTTC CASSLGRPASSSYNEQFF
TRBD2 TRBJ2-2 TRBV27 - TGTGCCAGCAGTCTCCTTAGCGGGAATACCGGGGAGCTGTTTTTT CASSLLSGNTGELFF
- TRBJ2-7 TRBV7-3 - TGTGCCAGCAGCTTAGTAGCGGATAGCTCCTACGAGCAGTACTTC CASSLVADSSYEQYF
- TRBJ2-2 TRBV6-1 - TGTGCCAGCAAGGAGGCTGGGGAGCTGTTTTTT CASKEAGELFF
- TRBJ1-2 TRBV5-1 once TGCGCCAGCAGCTTCGGACAGAACTATGGCTACACCTTC CASSFGQNYGYTF
TRBD1 TRBJ2-7 TRBV10-3 - TGTGCCATCAGTGACCCCAGGACAGGGGGCGAGCAGTACTTC CAISDPRTGGEQYF
- TRBJ2-1 TRBV30 - TGTGCCTGCTGGACAGAATCCTACAATGAGCAGTTCTTC CACWTESYNEQFF
TRBD1 TRBJ1-1 TRBV7-3 - TGTGCCAGCAGCCCTGGGACAGGGGGAAGTTTCTCTGAAGCTTTCTTT CASSPGTGGSFSEAFF
- TRBJ2-6 TRBV6-1 - TGTGCCAGCAGTGAACAGGGTTCTGGGGCCAACGTCCTGACTTTC CASSEQGSGANVLTF
TRBD2 TRBJ2-1 TRBV14 - TGTGCCAGCAGCCATATTGTACTAGCGACCTACAATGAGCAGTTCTTC CASSHIVLATYNEQFF
- TRBJ1-1 TRBV5-1 once TGCGCCAGCAGTTTGGACAGCTCGAACACTGAAGCTTTCTTT CASSLDSSNTEAFF
- TRBJ2-7 TRBV27 - TGTGCCAGCAGTTTCCTAGAAGACTACGAGCAGTACTTC CASSFLEDYEQYF
- TRBJ2-3 TRBV11-3 - TGTGCCAGCAGCTACCCCTTTGGCGTTCTAGGAGATACGCAGTATTTT CASSYPFGVLGDTQYF
TRBD2 TRBJ2-7 TRBV27 - TGTGCCAGCAGTTTTAAAGGACTAGGGACCTACGAGCAGTACTTC CASSFKGLGTYEQYF
TRBD1 TRBJ2-3 TRBV11-2 - TGTGCCAGCAGCTTGAGGGGGACAGACACAGATACGCAGTATTTT CASSLRGTDTDTQYF
- TRBJ1-2 TRBV29-1 - TGCAGCGTTGAGATCCTTACCTACAAGCGTACTAACTATGGCTACACCTTC CSVEILTYKRTNYGYTF
- TRBJ2-1 TRBV5-1 - TGCGCCAGCAGCTCACAGGGTTATGAGCAGTTCTTC CASSSQGYEQFF